These T cell receptor beta chains were read from a single sample in a study of cytomegalovirus exposure and HLA in healthy donors. Using immunoSEQ multiplex PCR, the repertoire was profiled, and TCRdb retains in-frame clones only, with some absent. The table lists about 310,000 clones, around 90% of them singletons. The sample taken for sequencing was PBMCs. The receptors come from a man aged 30 to 45 in good health and CMV-seronegative. The CDR3 runs from the conserved cysteine through the conserved F or W. D genes are given only for firm matches. Rows may omit the clone size; those that give it use once, few, many or a size class.

>TRBV5-5|TRBJ2-7|-|TRBD2|15
CASSFETSGTYEQYF
TGTGCCAGCAGCTTCGAGACTAGCGGTACCTACGAGCAGTACTTC
>TRBV7-8|TRBJ2-5|once|-|15
CASSMLQGPGETQYF
TGTGCCAGCAGCATGCTACAGGGACCGGGGGAGACCCAGTACTTC
>TRBV7-2|TRBJ1-2|-|-|16
CASSLVKLGLPYGYTF
TGTGCCAGCAGCTTAGTCAAGTTGGGGCTCCCATATGGCTACACCTTC
>TRBV6-1|TRBJ2-1|-|TRBD2|14
CASRETSGAGEQFF
TGTGCCAGCAGGGAGACTAGCGGGGCTGGTGAGCAGTTCTTC
>TRBV7-2|TRBJ2-1|once|TRBD2|18
CASSLASGTSGGYNEQFF
TGTGCCAGCAGCTTAGCGTCCGGGACTAGCGGGGGCTACAATGAGCAGTTCTTC
>TRBV6-1|TRBJ2-1|-|TRBD1|11
CASLRDRGEFF
TGTGCCAGCCTTCGGGACAGGGGCGAGTTCTTC
>TRBV6-1|TRBJ1-2|-|-|12
CASSAPGPAGGF
TGTGCCAGCAGTGCCCCTGGACCGGCTGGAGGCTTC
>TRBV7-9|TRBJ2-5|-|TRBD1|18
CASSPGTGVPPVQETQYF
TGTGCCAGCAGCCCCGGGACAGGAGTGCCCCCCGTCCAAGAGACCCAGTACTTC
>TRBV7-2|TRBJ1-2|-|-|14
CASSWTGGNYGYTF
TGTGCCAGCAGCTGGACCGGGGGGAACTATGGCTACACCTTC
>TRBV9|TRBJ2-1|-|TRBD2|16
CASSPRPSGGVGEQFF
TGTGCCAGCAGCCCGAGGCCTAGCGGGGGGGTCGGTGAGCAGTTCTTC
>TRBV5-1|TRBJ2-6|-|-|16
CASSLGTGTGANVLTF
TGCGCCAGCAGCTTGGGGACGGGGACTGGGGCCAACGTCCTGACTTTC
>TRBV6-5|TRBJ1-2|-|-|13
CASSWGPGGGYTF
TGTGCCAGCAGTTGGGGACCGGGGGGTGGCTACACCTTC
>TRBV18|TRBJ1-2|few|TRBD1|13
CASSPRQGEGYTF
TGTGCCAGCTCACCTCGGCAGGGGGAGGGCTACACCTTC
>TRBV5-6|TRBJ1-6|-|-|16
CASSLAAGWVGSPLHF
TGTGCCAGCAGCTTGGCAGCAGGGTGGGTTGGTTCACCCCTCCACTTT
>TRBV9|TRBJ2-7|-|-|15
CASSVEATSTYEQYF
TGTGCCAGCAGCGTTGAGGCGACCTCTACCTACGAGCAGTACTTC
>TRBV6-1|TRBJ2-5|-|TRBD2|15
CASSPSGGARETQYF
TGTGCCAGCAGTCCTAGCGGGGGGGCCCGGGAGACCCAGTACTTC
>TRBV6-5|TRBJ2-7|-|TRBD1|14
CASSPGQGAQEQYF
TGTGCCAGCAGCCCGGGACAGGGGGCGCAGGAGCAGTACTTC
>TRBV2|TRBJ2-7|-|TRBD1|15
CASSSPGTGAYEQYF
TGTGCCAGCAGCAGTCCCGGGACAGGAGCCTACGAGCAGTACTTC
>TRBV6-1|TRBJ1-6|-|TRBD1|13
CASRDRGNSPLHF
TGTGCCAGCAGGGACAGGGGAAATTCACCCCTCCACTTT
>TRBV7-9|TRBJ1-2|-|-|14
CASSLSRTPDGYTF
TGTGCCAGCAGCTTAAGCAGGACACCAGATGGCTACACCTTC
>TRBV11-2|TRBJ1-2|once|-|14
CASSPISANYGYTF
TGTGCCAGCAGCCCAATATCGGCTAACTATGGCTACACCTTC
>TRBV4-1|TRBJ2-7|-|-|15
CASSLGTPSANEQYF
TGCGCCAGCAGCCTCGGGACACCCTCGGCTAACGAGCAGTACTTC
>TRBV4-1|TRBJ1-3|few|-|15
CASSPLYSSGNTIYF
TGCGCCAGCAGCCCACTCTACAGTTCTGGAAACACCATATATTTT
>TRBV12-5|TRBJ1-1|-|-|15
CASGLDRVSGTEAFF
TGTGCTAGTGGTTTGGACAGGGTGAGTGGGACTGAAGCTTTCTTT
>TRBV5-1|TRBJ1-4|-|TRBD1|15
CASSIGQGTNEKLFF
TGCGCCAGCAGTATCGGACAGGGTACAAATGAAAAACTGTTTTTT
>TRBV7-9|TRBJ1-2|-|TRBD1|14
CASSYDRGERGYTF
TGTGCCAGCAGCTACGACAGGGGGGAACGCGGCTACACCTTC
>TRBV2|TRBJ2-7|-|TRBD1|14
CASSDPDRDYEQYF
TGTGCCAGCAGTGACCCGGACAGGGACTACGAGCAGTACTTC
>TRBV25-1|TRBJ2-5|-|-|14
CASSEGARGETQYF
TGTGCCAGCAGTGAGGGGGCTCGAGGAGAGACCCAGTACTTC
>TRBV7-9|TRBJ2-5|-|TRBD2|12
CASSLAGLAGYF
TGTGCCAGCAGCTTAGCGGGACTAGCGGGGTACTTC
>TRBV29-1|TRBJ2-1|-|-|13
CSVRLDYLNEQFF
TGCAGCGTTCGCTTAGACTACCTCAATGAGCAGTTCTTC
>TRBV6-1|TRBJ2-6|-|-|19
CASSEARWGRNSGANVLTF
TGTGCCAGCAGTGAAGCGCGGTGGGGGCGTAACTCTGGGGCCAACGTCCTGACTTTC
>TRBV6-1|TRBJ1-1|few|-|13
CASSLLMNTEAFF
TGTGCCAGCAGTTTACTTATGAACACTGAAGCTTTCTTT
>TRBV9|TRBJ2-3|-|TRBD2|16
CASSAPLAGSTDTQYF
TGTGCCAGCAGCGCCCCCCTAGCGGGGAGCACAGATACGCAGTATTTT
>TRBV29-1|TRBJ2-1|-|-|11
CSVERRNEQFF
TGCAGCGTTGAACGTCGCAATGAGCAGTTCTTC
>TRBV2|TRBJ2-5|-|-|14
CASSEKGLVETQYF
TGTGCCAGCAGTGAAAAGGGGTTGGTAGAGACCCAGTACTTC
>TRBV7-8|TRBJ2-1|once|TRBD2|18
CASSLHLLAGGLGNEQFF
TGTGCCAGCAGCCTACACCTTCTAGCGGGGGGCTTAGGAAATGAGCAGTTCTTC